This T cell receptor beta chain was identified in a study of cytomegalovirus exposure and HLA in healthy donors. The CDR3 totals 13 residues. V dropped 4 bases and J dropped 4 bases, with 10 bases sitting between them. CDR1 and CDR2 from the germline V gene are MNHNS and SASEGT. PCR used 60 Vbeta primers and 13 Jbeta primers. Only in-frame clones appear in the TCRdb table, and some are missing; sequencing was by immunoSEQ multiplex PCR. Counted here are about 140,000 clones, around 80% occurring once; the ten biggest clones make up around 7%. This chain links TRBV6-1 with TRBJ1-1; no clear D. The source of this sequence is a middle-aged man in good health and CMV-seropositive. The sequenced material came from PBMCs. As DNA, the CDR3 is TGTGCCAGCAGTGGTGAGGTTTCCACTGAAGCTTTCTTT. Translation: CASSGEVSTEAFF.